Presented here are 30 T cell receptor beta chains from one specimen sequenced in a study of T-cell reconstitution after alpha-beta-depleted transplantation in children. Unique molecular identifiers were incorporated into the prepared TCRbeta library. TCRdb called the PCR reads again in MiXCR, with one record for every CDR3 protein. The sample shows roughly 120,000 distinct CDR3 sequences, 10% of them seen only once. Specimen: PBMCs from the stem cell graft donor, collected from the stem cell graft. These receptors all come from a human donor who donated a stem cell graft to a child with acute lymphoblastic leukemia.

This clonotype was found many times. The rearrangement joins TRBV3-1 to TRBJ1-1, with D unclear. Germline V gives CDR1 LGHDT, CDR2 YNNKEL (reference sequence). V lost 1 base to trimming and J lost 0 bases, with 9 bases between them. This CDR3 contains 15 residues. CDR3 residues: CASSQGTRLNTEAFF. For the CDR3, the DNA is TGTGCCAGCAGCCAAGGAACCAGGCTGAACACTGAAGCTTTCTTT.

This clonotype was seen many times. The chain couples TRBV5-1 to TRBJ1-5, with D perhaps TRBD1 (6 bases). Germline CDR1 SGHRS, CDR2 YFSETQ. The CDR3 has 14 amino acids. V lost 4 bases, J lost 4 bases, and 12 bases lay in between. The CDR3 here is CASSETGMNQPQHF. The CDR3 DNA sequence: TGCGCCAGCAGCGAAACAGGGATGAATCAGCCCCAGCATTTT.

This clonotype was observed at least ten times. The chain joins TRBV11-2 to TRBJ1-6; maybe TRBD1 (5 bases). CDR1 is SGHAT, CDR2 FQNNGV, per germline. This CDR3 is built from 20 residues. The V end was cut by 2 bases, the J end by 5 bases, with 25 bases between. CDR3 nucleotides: TGTGCCAGCAGCTTAAATCCACCTCTCAAACGGGGGATAGATAATTCACCCCTCCACTTT. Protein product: CASSLNPPLKRGIDNSPLHF.

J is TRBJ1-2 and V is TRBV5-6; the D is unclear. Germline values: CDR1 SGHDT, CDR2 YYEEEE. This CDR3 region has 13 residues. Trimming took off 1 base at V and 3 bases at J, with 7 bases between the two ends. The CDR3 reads CASSLLAHYGYTF. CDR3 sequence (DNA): TGTGCCAGCAGCTTGTTGGCCCACTATGGCTACACCTTC.

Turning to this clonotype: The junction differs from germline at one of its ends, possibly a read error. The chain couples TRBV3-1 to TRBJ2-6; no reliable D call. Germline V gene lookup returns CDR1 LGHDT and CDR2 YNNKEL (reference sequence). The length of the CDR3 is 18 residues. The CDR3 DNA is TGTACCAGCAGCCCATTCGTTTATGGGCCCTCTGGGGCCAACGTCCTGACTTTC. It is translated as CTSSPFVYGPSGANVLTF.

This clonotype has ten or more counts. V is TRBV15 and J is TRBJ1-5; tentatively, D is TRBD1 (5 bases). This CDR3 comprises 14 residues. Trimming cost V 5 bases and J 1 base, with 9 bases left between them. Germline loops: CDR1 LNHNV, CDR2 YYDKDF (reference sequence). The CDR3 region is CATSPGGSNQPQHF. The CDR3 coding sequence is TGTGCCACCAGCCCCGGGGGGAGCAATCAGCCCCAGCATTTT.

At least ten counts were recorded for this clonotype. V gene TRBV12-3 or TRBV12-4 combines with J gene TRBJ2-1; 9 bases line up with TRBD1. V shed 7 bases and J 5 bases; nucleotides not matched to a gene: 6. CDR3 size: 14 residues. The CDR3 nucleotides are TGTGCCAGCACGTTCGGGACAGGGAACAATGAGCAGTTCTTC. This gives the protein CASTFGTGNNEQFF.

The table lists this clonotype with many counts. The CDR3 loop reads CASSLWPNSRDTQYF. CDR3 sequence (DNA): TGTGCCAGCAGCTTATGGCCGAACTCACGCGATACGCAGTATTTT. This chain connects TRBV7-2 to TRBJ2-3; D is uncertain. This CDR3 is built from 15 residues. V lost 2 bases and J 6 bases, leaving 15 bases between the germline ends. CDR1 is SGHTA, CDR2 FQGNSA, per germline.

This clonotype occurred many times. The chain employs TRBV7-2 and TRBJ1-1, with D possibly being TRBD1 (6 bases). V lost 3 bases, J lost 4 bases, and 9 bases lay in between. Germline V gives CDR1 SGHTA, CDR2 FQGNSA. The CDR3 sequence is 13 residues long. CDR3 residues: CASSFTGSTEAFF. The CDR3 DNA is TGTGCCAGCAGCTTTACAGGGAGCACTGAAGCTTTCTTT.

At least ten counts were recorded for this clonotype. As DNA, the CDR3 is TGTGCCAGCAGCTTGGGCGGGCCCGAGTTCTTC. Translated, it gives CASSLGGPEFF. The chain couples TRBV5-8 to TRBJ2-1; weak D call: TRBD2 (5 bases). The CDR3 extends over 11 amino acids. The V gene lost 0 bases and the J gene lost 14 bases, with 9 bases spanning the gap. Per the germline V gene, CDR1 is SGHTS and CDR2 is YDEGEE.

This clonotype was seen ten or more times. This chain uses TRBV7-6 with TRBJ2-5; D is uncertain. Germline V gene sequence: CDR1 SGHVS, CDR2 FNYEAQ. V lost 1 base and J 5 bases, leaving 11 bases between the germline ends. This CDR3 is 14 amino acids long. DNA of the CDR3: TGTGCCAGCAGCTTAGGTAGGACGCTGGAGACCCAGTACTTC. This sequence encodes CASSLGRTLETQYF.

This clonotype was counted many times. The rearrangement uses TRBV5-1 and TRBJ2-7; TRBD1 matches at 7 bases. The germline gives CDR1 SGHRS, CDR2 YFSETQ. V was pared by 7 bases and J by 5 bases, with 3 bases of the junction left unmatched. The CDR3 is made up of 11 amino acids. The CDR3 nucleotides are TGCGCCAGCTCGGGACAGAACGAGCAGTACTTC. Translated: CASSGQNEQYF.

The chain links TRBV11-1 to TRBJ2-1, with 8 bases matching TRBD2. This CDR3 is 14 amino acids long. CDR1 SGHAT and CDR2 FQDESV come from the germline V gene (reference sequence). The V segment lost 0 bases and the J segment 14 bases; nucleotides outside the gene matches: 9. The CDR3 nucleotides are TGTGCCAGCAGCTTAGCCGGCGGGGGGTCCCGCAAGTTCTTC. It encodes CASSLAGGGSRKFF. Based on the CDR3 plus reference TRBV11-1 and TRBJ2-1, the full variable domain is EAEVAQSPRYKITEKSQAVAFWCDPISGHATLYWYRQILGQGPELLVQFQDESVVDDSQLPKDRFSAERLKGVDSTLKIQPAELGDSAMYLCASSLAGGGSRKFFGPGTRLTVL.

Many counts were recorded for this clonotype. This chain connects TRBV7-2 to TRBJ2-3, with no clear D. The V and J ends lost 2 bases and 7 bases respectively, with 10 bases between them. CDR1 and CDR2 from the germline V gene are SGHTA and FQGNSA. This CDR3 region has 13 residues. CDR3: CASSLPSSNTQYF. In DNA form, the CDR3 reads TGTGCCAGCAGCTTACCCTCTTCGAATACGCAGTATTTT.

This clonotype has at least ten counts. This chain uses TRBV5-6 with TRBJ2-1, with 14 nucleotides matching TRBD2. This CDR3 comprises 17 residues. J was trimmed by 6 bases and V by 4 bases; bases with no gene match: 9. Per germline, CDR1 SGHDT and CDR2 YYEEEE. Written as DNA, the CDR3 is TGTGCCAGCAGCCTCCGACTAGCGGGAGGGGAGGGCAATGAGCAGTTCTTC. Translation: CASSLRLAGGEGNEQFF. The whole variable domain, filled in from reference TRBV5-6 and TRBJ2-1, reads DAGVTQSPTHLIKTRGQQVTLRCSPKSGHDTVSWYQQALGQGPQFIFQYYEEEERQRGNFPDRFSGHQFPNYSSELNVNALLLGDSALYLCASSLRLAGGEGNEQFFGPGTRLTVL.

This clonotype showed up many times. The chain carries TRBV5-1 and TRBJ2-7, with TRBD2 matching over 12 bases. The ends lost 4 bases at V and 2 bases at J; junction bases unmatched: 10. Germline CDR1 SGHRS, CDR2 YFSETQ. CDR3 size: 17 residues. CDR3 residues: CASSPPTSGSIPYEQYF. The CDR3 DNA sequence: TGCGCCAGCAGCCCCCCGACTAGCGGGAGTATACCCTACGAGCAGTACTTC.

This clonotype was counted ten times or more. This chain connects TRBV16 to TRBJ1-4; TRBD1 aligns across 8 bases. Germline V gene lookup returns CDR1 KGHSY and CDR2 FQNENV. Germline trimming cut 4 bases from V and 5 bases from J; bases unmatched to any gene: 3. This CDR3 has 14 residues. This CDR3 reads CASSRGDRNEKLFF. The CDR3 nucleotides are TGTGCCAGCAGCCGTGGGGACAGGAATGAAAAACTGTTTTTT.

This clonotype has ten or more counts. CDR3 residues: CAVRDRVNEKLFF. The CDR3 nucleotides are TGTGCCGTCCGGGACAGGGTAAATGAAAAACTGTTTTTT. This chain joins TRBV10-3 and TRBJ1-4, with 9 positions matching TRBD1. Germline CDR1 and CDR2: ENHRY and SYGVKD. J lost 5 bases, V lost 11 bases, and 6 bases had no gene match. The CDR3 runs 13 residues.

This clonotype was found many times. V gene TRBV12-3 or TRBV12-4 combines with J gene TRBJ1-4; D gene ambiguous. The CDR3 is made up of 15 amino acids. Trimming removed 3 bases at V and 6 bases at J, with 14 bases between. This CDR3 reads CASSFSAPTYEKLFF. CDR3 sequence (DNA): TGTGCCAGCAGTTTTAGTGCCCCGACTTATGAAAAACTGTTTTTT.

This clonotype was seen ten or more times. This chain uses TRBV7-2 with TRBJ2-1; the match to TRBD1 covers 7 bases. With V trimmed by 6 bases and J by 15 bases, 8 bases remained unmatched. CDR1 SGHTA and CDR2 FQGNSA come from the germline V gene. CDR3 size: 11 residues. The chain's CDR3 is CASSSGTVWFF. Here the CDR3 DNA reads TGTGCCAGCAGTTCAGGGACAGTGTGGTTCTTC.

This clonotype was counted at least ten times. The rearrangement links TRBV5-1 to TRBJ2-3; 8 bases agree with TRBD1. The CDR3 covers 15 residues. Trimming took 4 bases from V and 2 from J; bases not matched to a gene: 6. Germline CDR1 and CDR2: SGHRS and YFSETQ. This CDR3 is CASSMGQASTDTQYF. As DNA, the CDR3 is TGCGCCAGCAGCATGGGACAGGCCTCCACAGATACGCAGTATTTT. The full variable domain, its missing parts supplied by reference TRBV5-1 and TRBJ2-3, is KAGVTQTPRYLIKTRGQQVTLSCSPISGHRSVSWYQQTPGQGLQFLFEYFSETQRNKGNFPGRFSGRQFSNSRSEMNVSTLELGDSALYLCASSMGQASTDTQYFGPGTRLTVL.

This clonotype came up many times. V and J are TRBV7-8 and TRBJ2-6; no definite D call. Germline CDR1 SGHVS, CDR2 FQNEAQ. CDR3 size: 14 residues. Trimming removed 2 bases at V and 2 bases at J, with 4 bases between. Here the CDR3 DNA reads TGTGCCAGCAGCTTATCTCCTGGGGCCAACGTCCTGACTTTC. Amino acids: CASSLSPGANVLTF.

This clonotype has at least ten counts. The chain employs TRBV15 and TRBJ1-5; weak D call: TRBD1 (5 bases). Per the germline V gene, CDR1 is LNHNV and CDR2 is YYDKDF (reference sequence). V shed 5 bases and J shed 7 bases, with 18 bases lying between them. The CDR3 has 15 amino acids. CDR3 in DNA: TGTGCCACCAGCCAAGACGCGCAGGGAAGGCAGCCCCAGCATTTT. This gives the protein CATSQDAQGRQPQHF.

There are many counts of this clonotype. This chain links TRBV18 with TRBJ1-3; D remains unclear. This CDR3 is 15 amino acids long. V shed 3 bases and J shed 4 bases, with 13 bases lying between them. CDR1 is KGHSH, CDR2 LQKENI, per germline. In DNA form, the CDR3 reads TGTGCCAGCTCACCTACCGGCGCGAAGGGAAACACCATATATTTT. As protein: CASSPTGAKGNTIYF. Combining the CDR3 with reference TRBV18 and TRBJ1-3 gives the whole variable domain NAGVMQNPRHLVRRRGQEARLRCSPMKGHSHVYWYRQLPEEGLKFMVYLQKENIIDESGMPKERFSAEFPKEGPSILRIQQVVRGDSAAYFCASSPTGAKGNTIYFGEGSWLTVV.

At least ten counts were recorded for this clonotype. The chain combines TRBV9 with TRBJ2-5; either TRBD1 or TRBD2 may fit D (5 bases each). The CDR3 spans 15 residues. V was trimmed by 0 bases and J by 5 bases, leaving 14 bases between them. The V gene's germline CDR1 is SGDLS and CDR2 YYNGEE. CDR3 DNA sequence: TGTGCCAGCAGCGTAGGAGGGGCCCACCTGGAGACCCAGTACTTC. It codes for CASSVGGAHLETQYF.

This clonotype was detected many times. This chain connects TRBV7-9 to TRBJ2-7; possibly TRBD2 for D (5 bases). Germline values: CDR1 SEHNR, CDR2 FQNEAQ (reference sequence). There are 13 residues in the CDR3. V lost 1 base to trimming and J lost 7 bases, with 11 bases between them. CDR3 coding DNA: TGTGCCAGCAGCTTAGACCCGGGAATGGAGCAGTACTTC. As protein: CASSLDPGMEQYF. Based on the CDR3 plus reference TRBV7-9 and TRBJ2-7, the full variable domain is DTGVSQNPRHKITKRGQNVTFRCDPISEHNRLYWYRQTLGQGPEFLTYFQNEAQLEKSRLLSDRFSAERPKGSFSTLEIQRTEQGDSAMYLCASSLDPGMEQYFGPGTRLTVT.

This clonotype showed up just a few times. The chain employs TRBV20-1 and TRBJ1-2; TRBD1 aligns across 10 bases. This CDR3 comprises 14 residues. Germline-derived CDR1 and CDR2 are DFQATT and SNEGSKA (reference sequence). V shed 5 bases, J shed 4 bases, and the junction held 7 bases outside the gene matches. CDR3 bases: TGCAGTGCTGCCGGGACAGGGGAAACCTATGGCTACACCTTC. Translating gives CSAAGTGETYGYTF.

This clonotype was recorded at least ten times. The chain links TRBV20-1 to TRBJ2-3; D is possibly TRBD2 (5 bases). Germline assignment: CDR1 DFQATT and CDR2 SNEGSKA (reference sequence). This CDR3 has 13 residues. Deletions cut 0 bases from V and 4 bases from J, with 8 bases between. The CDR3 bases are TGCAGTGCTAGAGATTGGGAGCCAGATACGCAGTATTTT. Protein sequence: CSARDWEPDTQYF.

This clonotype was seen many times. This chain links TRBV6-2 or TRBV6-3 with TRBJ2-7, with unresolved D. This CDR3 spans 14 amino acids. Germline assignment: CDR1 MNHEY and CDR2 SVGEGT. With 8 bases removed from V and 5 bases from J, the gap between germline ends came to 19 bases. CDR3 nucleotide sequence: TGTGCCAGCGGGCGCATTCAGTCCCCTAACGAGCAGTACTTC. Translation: CASGRIQSPNEQYF.

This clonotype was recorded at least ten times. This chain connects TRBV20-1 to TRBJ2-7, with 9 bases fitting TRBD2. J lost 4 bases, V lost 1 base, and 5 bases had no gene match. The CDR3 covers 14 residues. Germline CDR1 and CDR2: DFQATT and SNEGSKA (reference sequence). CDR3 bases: TGCAGTGCTAGAGTGTCTAGCGGGACTTACGAGCAGTACTTC. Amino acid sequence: CSARVSSGTYEQYF.